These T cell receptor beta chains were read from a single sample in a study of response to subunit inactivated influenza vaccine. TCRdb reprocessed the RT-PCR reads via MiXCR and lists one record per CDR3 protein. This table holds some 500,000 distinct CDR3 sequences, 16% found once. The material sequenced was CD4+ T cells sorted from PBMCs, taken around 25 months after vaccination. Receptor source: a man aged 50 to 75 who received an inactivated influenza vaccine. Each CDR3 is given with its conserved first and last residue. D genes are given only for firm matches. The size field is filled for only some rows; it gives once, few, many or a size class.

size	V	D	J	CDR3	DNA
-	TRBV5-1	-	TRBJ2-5	CASSLGLLLREYQETQYF	TGCGCCAGCAGCTTGGGCCTACTGCTGCGGGAATACCAAGAGACCCAGTACTTC
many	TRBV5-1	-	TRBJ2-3	CASNPRGARTDTQYF	TGCGCCAGCAACCCCAGGGGGGCCAGGACAGATACGCAGTATTTT
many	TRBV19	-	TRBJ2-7	CASSTLQGLKYF	TGTGCCAGTAGTACCCTACAGGGTCTGAAGTACTTC
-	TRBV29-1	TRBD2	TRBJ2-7	CSVSGLAALSYEQYF	TGCAGCGTTTCGGGACTAGCGGCCCTGTCCTACGAGCAGTACTTC
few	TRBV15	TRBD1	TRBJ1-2	CATSRDRGQDGYTF	TGTGCCACCAGCAGAGATCGGGGACAGGATGGCTACACCTTC
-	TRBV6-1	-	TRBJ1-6	CASSPDSSGNSPLHF	TGTGCCAGCAGTCCAGACAGTAGCGGTAATTCACCCCTCCACTTT
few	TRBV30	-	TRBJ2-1	CAWSVRSGILDNEQFF	TGTGCCTGGAGTGTACGCTCAGGGATACTTGACAATGAGCAGTTCTTC
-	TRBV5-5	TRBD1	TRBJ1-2	CASRQGADNYGYTF	TGTGCCAGCAGACAGGGGGCTGATAACTATGGCTACACCTTC
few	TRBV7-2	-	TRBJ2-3	CASSPERSTDTQYF	TGTGCCAGCAGCCCGGAGCGGAGCACAGATACGCAGTATTTT
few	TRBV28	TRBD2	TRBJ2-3	CASSLRTSGRTDTQYF	TGTGCCAGCAGTTTGAGGACTAGCGGGAGGACAGATACGCAGTATTTT
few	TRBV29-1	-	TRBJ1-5	CSVGGNSNQPQHF	TGCAGCGTTGGGGGTAATAGCAATCAGCCCCAGCATTTT
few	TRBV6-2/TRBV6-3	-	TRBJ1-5	CASSDRVREPQHF	TGTGCCAGCAGTGATCGTGTAAGGGAGCCCCAGCATTTT
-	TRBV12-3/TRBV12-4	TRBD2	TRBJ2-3	CASSSTPGLAGGPEDTQYF	TGTGCCAGCAGTTCAACCCCCGGACTAGCGGGGGGGCCGGAAGATACGCAGTATTTT
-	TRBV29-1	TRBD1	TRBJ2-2	CSGLGQGATGELVF	TGCAGCGGATTGGGACAGGGGGCCACCGGGGAGCTGGTTTTT
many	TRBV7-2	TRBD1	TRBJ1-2	CASSRDRVSGAAGGYTF	TGTGCCAGCAGCCGAGACAGGGTCTCTGGGGCGGCAGGCGGCTACACCTTC
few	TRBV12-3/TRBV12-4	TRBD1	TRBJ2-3	CASSFGTGEIDTQYF	TGTGCCAGCAGTTTCGGGACAGGGGAGATAGATACGCAGTATTTT
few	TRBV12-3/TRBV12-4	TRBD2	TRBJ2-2	CASSLGGSGGSGELFF	TGTGCCAGCAGTTTAGGGGGTAGCGGGGGATCCGGGGAGCTGTTTTTT
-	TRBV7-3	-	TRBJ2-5	CASTPQSGETQYF	TGTGCCAGCACTCCCCAGAGCGGAGAGACCCAGTACTTC
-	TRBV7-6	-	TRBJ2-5	CASSLGLRGAETQYF	TGTGCCAGCAGCTTAGGACTCAGGGGGGCTGAGACCCAGTACTTC
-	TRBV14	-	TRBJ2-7	CASSQVTDLQYF	TGTGCCAGCAGCCAAGTAACAGACCTGCAGTACTTC
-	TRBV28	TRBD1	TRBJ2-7	CASSSSTAGGYEQYF	TGTGCCAGCAGTTCATCCACGGCAGGGGGCTACGAGCAGTACTTC
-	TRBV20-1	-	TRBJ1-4	CSASTGVSEEKLFF	TGCAGTGCTAGTACTGGGGTTAGTGAAGAAAAACTGTTTTTT
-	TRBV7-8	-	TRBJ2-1	CASSSLGTGYNEQFF	TGTGCCAGCAGCTCCCTCGGGACGGGATACAATGAGCAGTTCTTC
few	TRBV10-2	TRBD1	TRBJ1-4	CASRQGGEKLFF	TGCGCCAGCAGACAGGGGGGAGAAAAACTGTTTTTT
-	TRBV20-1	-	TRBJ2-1	CSARLGPSPNEQFF	TGCAGTGCTAGGTTGGGTCCATCCCCCAATGAGCAGTTCTTC
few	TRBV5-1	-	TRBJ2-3	CASSLSPGDFKDTQYF	TGCGCCAGCAGCTTGTCGCCAGGGGATTTTAAAGATACGCAGTATTTT
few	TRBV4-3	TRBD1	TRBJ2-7	CASSQEAGTGDYEQYF	TGCGCCAGCAGCCAAGAGGCCGGGACAGGAGACTACGAGCAGTACTTC
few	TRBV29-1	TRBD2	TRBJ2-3	CSVGLAGGGTDTQYF	TGCAGCGTGGGACTAGCAGGGGGGGGCACAGATACGCAGTATTTT
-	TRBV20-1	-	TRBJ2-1	CSARGQKIHEQFF	TGCAGTGCTAGAGGTCAGAAGATCCATGAGCAGTTCTTC